The clone carrying this T cell receptor (beta chain) has just a few counts. What it binds is unknown. This entry belongs to a study of T cells after yellow fever vaccination. Study-wide background: Researchers used SMART-Seq v4 Ultra Low Input to prepare fractions that had low cell numbers.

CDR1 and CDR2 from the germline V gene are MNHNY and SVGAGI (reference sequence). The CDR3 totals 14 residues. The V end lost 7 bases, the J end lost 5 bases, and 15 bases lay between the germline ends. TCRdb independently ran MiXCR on the 5' RACE reads; one entry per CDR3 protein. The sample lists about 300,000 distinct CDR3 sequences; roughly 4.3% were seen once. The study's findings and limits: Post-booster repertoires contained most primary-vaccination clones again (96% CD4, around 88% CD8). High-abundance clonotypes from the bulk population could contaminate FACS-sorted repertoires.

Sequenced material: PBMCs, taken 5 days after the yellow fever booster vaccination. The V and J genes are TRBV6-6 and TRBJ1-5; D remains ambiguous. The clonotype originates from a man between 18 and 35 years old who received the YFV17D yellow fever vaccine. The chain's CDR3 is CASTPRTSYQPQHF. CDR3 nucleotide sequence: TGTGCCAGCACCCCCCGCACCTCGTATCAGCCCCAGCATTTT.